The 10 T cell receptor beta chains in this list originate from one sample, sequenced in a study of T cell changes during pregnancy in multiple sclerosis. Only in-frame clones appear in the TCRdb table, and some are missing; sequencing was by immunoSEQ multiplex PCR. The sample holds about 28,000 clones; 80% to 90% are singletons and the top ten take 0.65% to 0.9%. The input for sequencing was CD4+ T cells from peripheral blood mononuclear cells, taken in the second trimester of pregnancy. These TCRs come from a female donor with multiple sclerosis, enrolled in a pregnancy study.

V and J are TRBV6-6 and TRBJ1-2; 7 bases fit TRBD1. The CDR3 is 14 residues long. Germline V gene sequence: CDR1 MNHNY, CDR2 SVGAGI (reference sequence). The ends lost 6 bases at V and 2 bases at J; junction bases unmatched: 6. CDR3 loop: CASRPGQRNYGYTF. The CDR3 DNA sequence: TGTGCCAGCAGACCGGGACAGAGAAACTATGGCTACACCTTC.

This rearrangement joins TRBV9 to TRBJ1-3; D is unresolved. V was pared by 0 bases and J by 3 bases, with 7 bases between. CDR1 and CDR2 (germline): SGDLS, YYNGEE. The CDR3 has 14 residues. This chain's CDR3 is CASSVGVGGNTIYF. In DNA form, the CDR3 reads TGTGCCAGCAGCGTAGGAGTCGGTGGAAACACCATATATTTT. Variable domain in full (rest from reference TRBV9 and TRBJ1-3): DSGVTQTPKHLITATGQRVTLRCSPRSGDLSVYWYQQSLDQGLQFLIQYYNGEERAKGNILERFSAQQFPDLHSELNLSSLELGDSALYFCASSVGVGGNTIYFGEGSWLTVV.

This clone appeared a single time. CDR3 sequence reads: CASSPRQGYNSPLHF. The CDR3 DNA is TGTGCCAGCTCACCACGACAGGGGTATAATTCACCCCTCCACTTT. The V call is TRBV18, the J call TRBJ1-6, with 8 bases aligning to TRBD1. Per germline, CDR1 KGHSH and CDR2 LQKENI. This CDR3 spans 15 amino acids. J gave up 4 bases and V 1 base, and 0 bases lay outside the gene matches.

The chain links TRBV27 to TRBJ2-5; D is uncertain. This CDR3 contains 14 residues. The germline V and J ends were trimmed by 2 bases and 5 bases, with 12 bases remaining between them. Germline assignment: CDR1 MNHEY and CDR2 SMNVEV (reference sequence). The CDR3 loop is CASSLRRFRETQYF. CDR3 sequence (DNA): TGTGCCAGCAGTTTAAGGAGATTCCGGGAGACCCAGTACTTC.

The chain recombines TRBV11-2 with TRBJ2-2, with a weak D call TRBD1 (5 bases). The CDR3 runs 16 residues. Germline values: CDR1 SGHAT, CDR2 FQNNGV. The V gene lost 5 bases and the J gene lost 5 bases, with 18 bases spanning the gap. The CDR3 DNA reads TGTGCCAGCAGCCCCCCCGCAGGGCCATCGACCGGGGAGCTGTTTTTT. Residues: CASSPPAGPSTGELFF.

This clone was detected only once. The chain is built from TRBV7-9 and TRBJ1-4; D is perhaps TRBD1 (5 bases). The CDR3 length is 15 residues. V dropped 4 bases and J dropped 0 bases, with 9 bases sitting between them. Germline loops: CDR1 SEHNR, CDR2 FQNEAQ (reference sequence). DNA for the CDR3: TGTGCCAGCAGCTGGGGGGTCGCAACTAATGAAAAACTGTTTTTT. Translating gives CASSWGVATNEKLFF.

CDR3 coding DNA: TGTGCCAGCAGTCGGGGGTCGACCTACAATGAGCAGTTCTTC. It is translated as CASSRGSTYNEQFF. The chain carries TRBV11-2 and TRBJ2-1, with D possibly TRBD2 on 6 matching bases. The CDR3 spans 14 residues. CDR1 SGHAT and CDR2 FQNNGV come from the germline V gene. Trimming took off 6 bases at V and 2 bases at J, with 11 bases between the two ends.

The chain has TRBV27 and TRBJ1-2; D uncertain. The CDR3 extends over 14 amino acids. Trimming removed 6 bases at V and 1 base at J, with 12 bases between. The V gene's germline CDR1 is MNHEY and CDR2 SMNVEV (reference sequence). The CDR3 bases are TGTGCCAGCAGAGGGAGGCATGTTAACTATGGCTACACCTTC. It codes for CASRGRHVNYGYTF.

V gene TRBV5-1 combines with J gene TRBJ2-7; tentatively, D is TRBD2 (6 bases). Germline values: CDR1 SGHRS, CDR2 YFSETQ. This CDR3 has 15 residues. V lost 2 bases, J lost 3 bases, and 15 bases lay in between. DNA of the CDR3: TGCGCCAGCAGCTTCACGGCGCTCGGGGGCTACGAGCAGTACTTC. Translating gives CASSFTALGGYEQYF.

J is TRBJ2-3 and V is TRBV10-1; D is possibly TRBD1 (5 bases). Germline CDR1 reads WNHNN; CDR2 reads SYGVQD (reference sequence). The CDR3 is 14 amino acids. V dropped 5 bases and J dropped 4 bases, with 13 bases sitting between them. Here the CDR3 DNA reads TGCGCCAGCAGTCAGGGTGGTTTCGCAGATACGCAGTATTTT. It codes for CASSQGGFADTQYF.